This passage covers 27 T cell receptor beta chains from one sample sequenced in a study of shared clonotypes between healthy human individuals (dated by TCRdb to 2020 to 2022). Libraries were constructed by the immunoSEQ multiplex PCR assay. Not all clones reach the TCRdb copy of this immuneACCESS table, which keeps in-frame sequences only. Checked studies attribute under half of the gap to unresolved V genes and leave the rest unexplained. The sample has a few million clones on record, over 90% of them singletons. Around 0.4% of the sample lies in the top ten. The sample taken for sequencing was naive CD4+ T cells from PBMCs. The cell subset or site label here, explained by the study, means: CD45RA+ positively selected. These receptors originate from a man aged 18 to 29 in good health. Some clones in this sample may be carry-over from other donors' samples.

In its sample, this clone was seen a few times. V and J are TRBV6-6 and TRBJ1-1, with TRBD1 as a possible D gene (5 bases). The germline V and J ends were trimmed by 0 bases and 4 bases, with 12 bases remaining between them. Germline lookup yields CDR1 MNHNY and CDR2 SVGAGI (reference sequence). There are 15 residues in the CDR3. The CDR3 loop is CASSYSAGSVTEAFF. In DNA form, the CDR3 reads TGTGCCAGCAGTTACTCGGCAGGGTCGGTCACTGAAGCTTTCTTT.

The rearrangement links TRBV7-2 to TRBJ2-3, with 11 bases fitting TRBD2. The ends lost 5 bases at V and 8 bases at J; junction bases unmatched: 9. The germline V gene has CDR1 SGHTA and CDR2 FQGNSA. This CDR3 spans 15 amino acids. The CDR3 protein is CASSPALAGGGTQYF. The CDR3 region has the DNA TGTGCCAGCAGCCCCGCCCTAGCGGGAGGCGGTACGCAGTATTTT.

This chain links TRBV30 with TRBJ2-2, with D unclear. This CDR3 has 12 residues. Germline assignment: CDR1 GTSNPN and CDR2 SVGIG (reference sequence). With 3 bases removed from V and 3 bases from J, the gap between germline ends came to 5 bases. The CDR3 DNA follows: TGTGCCTGGAGAAAGGACACCGGGGAGCTGTTTTTT. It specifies CAWRKDTGELFF.

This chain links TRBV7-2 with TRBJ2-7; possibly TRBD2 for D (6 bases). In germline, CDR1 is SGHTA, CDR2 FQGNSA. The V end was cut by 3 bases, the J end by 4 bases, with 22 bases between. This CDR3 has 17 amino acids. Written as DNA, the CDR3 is TGTGCCAGCAGCTTCCCCCCTGGGCGGGAAAGGTCGTACGAGCAGTACTTC. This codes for CASSFPPGRERSYEQYF.

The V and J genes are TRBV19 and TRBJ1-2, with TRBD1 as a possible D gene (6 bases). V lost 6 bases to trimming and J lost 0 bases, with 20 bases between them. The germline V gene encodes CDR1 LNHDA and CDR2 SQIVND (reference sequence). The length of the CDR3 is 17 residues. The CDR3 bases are TGTGCCAGTAGCCTAATAGGTTCGAAGGGGGCTAACTATGGCTACACCTTC. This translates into CASSLIGSKGANYGYTF. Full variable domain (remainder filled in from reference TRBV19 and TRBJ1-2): DGGITQSPKYLFRKEGQNVTLSCEQNLNHDAMYWYRQDPGQGLRLIYYSQIVNDFQKGDIAEGYSVSREKKESFPLTVTSAQKNPTAFYLCASSLIGSKGANYGYTFGSGTRLTVV.

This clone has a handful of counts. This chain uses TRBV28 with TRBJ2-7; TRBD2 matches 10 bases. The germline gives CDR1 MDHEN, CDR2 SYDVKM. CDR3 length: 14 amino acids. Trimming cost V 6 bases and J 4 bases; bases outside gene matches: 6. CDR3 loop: CASRGLATKYEQYF. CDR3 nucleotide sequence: TGTGCCAGCAGGGGACTAGCGACAAAATACGAGCAGTACTTC.

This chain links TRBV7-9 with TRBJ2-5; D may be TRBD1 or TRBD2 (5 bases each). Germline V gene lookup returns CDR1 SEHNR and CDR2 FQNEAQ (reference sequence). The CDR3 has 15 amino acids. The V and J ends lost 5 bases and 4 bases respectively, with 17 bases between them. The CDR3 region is CASSPWGSWGETQYF. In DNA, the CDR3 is TGTGCCAGCAGCCCTTGGGGGTCTTGGGGAGAGACCCAGTACTTC.

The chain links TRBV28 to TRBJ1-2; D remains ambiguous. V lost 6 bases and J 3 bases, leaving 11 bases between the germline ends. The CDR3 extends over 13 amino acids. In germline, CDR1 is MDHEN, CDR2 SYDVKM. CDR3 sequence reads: CASRIPRDYGYTF. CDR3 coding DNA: TGTGCCAGCAGAATACCGAGGGACTATGGCTACACCTTC.

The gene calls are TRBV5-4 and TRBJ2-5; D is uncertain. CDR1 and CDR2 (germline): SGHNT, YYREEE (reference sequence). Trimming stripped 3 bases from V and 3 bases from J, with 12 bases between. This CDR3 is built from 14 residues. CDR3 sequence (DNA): TGTGCCAGCAGCTCCTACCAGAGAGAAGAGACCCAGTACTTC. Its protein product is CASSSYQREETQYF.

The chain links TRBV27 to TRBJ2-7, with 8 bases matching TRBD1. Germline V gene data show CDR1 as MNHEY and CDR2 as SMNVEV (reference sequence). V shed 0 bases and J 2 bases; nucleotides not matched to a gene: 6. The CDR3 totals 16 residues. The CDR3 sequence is CASSLSDRGGPYEQYF. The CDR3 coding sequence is TGTGCCAGCAGTTTATCTGACAGGGGCGGGCCCTACGAGCAGTACTTC.

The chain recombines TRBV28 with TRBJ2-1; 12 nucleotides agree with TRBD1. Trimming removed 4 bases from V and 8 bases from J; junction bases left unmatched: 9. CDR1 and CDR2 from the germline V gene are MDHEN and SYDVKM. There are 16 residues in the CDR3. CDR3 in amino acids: CASSSQWGQGADEQFF. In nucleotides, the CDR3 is TGTGCCAGCAGTTCCCAATGGGGACAGGGGGCCGATGAGCAGTTCTTC.

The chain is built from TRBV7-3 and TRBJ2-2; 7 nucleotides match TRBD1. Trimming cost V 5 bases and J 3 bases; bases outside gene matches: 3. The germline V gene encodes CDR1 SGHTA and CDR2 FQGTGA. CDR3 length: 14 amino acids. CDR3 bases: TGTGCCAGCAGCCCGCAGGGGGACACCGGGGAGCTGTTTTTT. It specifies CASSPQGDTGELFF.

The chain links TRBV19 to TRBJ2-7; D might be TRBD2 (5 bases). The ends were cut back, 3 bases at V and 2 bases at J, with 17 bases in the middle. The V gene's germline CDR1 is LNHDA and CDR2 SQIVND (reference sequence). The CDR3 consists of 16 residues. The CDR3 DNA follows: TGTGCCAGTAGTATCGGGCAGACCCTCGGGACCTACGAGCAGTACTTC. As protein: CASSIGQTLGTYEQYF.

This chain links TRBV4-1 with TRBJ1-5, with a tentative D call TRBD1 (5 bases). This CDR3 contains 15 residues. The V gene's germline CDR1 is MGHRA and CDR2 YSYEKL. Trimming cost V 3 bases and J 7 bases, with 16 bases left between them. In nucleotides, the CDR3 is TGCGCCAGCAGCCAGACGGGGGGACGGGGCCAGCCCCAGCATTTT. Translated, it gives CASSQTGGRGQPQHF.

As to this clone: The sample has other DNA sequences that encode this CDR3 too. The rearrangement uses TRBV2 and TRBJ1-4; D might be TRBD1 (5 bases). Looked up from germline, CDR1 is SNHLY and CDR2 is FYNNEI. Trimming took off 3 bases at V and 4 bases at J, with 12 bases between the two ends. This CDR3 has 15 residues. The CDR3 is CASSDGSGGNEKLFF. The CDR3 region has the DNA TGTGCCAGCAGTGACGGGTCGGGGGGTAATGAAAAACTGTTTTTT.

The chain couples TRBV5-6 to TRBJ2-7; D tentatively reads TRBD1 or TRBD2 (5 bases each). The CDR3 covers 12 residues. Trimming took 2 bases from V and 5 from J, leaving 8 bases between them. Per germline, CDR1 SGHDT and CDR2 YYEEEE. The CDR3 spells CASSLPGHEQYF. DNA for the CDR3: TGTGCCAGCAGCTTACCGGGGCACGAGCAGTACTTC.

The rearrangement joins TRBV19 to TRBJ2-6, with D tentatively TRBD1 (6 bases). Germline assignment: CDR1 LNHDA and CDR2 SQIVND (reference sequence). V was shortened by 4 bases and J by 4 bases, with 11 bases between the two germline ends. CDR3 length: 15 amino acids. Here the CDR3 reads CASSRTGPGANVLTF. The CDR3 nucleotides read TGTGCCAGTAGTAGAACAGGGCCCGGGGCCAACGTCCTGACTTTC. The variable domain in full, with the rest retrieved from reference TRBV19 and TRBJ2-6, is DGGITQSPKYLFRKEGQNVTLSCEQNLNHDAMYWYRQDPGQGLRLIYYSQIVNDFQKGDIAEGYSVSREKKESFPLTVTSAQKNPTAFYLCASSRTGPGANVLTFGAGSRLTVL.

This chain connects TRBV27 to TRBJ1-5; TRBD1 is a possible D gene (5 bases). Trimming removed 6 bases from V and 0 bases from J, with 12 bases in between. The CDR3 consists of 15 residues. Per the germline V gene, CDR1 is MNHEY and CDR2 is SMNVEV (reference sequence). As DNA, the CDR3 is TGTGCCAGCAGAACCGGGGCGAATAGCAATCAGCCCCAGCATTTT. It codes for CASRTGANSNQPQHF.

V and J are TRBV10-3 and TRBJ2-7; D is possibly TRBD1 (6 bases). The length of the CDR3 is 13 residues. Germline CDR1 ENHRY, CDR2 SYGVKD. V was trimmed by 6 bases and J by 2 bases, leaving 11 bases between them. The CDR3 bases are TGTGCCATCAGCGCAGGGGTCACCTACGAGCAGTACTTC. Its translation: CAISAGVTYEQYF.

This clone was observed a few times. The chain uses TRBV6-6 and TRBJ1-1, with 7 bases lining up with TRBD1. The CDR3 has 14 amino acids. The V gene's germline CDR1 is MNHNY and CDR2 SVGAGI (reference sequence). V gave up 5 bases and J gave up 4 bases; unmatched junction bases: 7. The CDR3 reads CASSNDRAGTEAFF. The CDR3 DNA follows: TGTGCCAGCAGTAATGACAGGGCCGGCACTGAAGCTTTCTTT.

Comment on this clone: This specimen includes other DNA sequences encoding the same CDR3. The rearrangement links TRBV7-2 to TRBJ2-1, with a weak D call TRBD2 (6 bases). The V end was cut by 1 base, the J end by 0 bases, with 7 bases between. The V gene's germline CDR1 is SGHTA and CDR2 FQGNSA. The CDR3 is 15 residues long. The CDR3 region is CASSLDGSSYNEQFF. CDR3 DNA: TGTGCCAGCAGCTTAGACGGGAGCTCCTACAATGAGCAGTTCTTC.

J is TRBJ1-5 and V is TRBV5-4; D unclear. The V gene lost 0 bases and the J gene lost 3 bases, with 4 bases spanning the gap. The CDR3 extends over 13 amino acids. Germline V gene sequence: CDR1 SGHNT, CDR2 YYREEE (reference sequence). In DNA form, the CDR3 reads TGTGCCAGCAGCTTGGACACCAATCAGCCCCAGCATTTT. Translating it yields CASSLDTNQPQHF.

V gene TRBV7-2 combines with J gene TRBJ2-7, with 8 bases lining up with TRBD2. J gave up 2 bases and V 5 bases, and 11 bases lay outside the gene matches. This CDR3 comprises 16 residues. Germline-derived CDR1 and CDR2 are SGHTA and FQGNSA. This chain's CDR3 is CASSPTLTSGPYEQYF. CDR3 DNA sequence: TGTGCCAGCAGCCCCACCCTTACTAGCGGTCCCTACGAGCAGTACTTC. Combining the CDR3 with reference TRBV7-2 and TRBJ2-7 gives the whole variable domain GAGVSQSPSNKVTEKGKDVELRCDPISGHTALYWYRQSLGQGLEFLIYFQGNSAPDKSGLPSDRFSAERTGGSVSTLTIQRTQQEDSAVYLCASSPTLTSGPYEQYFGPGTRLTVT.

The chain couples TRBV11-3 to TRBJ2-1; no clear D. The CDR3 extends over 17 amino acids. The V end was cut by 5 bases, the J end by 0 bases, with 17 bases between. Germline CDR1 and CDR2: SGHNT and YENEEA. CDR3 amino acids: CASSPGVQIASYNEQFF. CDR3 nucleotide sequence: TGTGCCAGCAGCCCCGGCGTCCAGATCGCCTCCTACAATGAGCAGTTCTTC.

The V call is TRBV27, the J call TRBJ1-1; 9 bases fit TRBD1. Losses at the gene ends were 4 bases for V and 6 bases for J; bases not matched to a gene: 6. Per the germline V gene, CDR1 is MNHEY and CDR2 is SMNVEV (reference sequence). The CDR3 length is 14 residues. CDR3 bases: TGTGCCAGCAGTTCTCCCGGGACAGGGCCTGAAGCTTTCTTT. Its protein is CASSSPGTGPEAFF.

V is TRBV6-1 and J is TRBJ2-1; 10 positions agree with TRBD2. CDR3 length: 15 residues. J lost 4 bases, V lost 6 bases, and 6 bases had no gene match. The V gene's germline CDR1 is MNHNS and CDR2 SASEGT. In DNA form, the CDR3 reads TGTGCCAGCAGATCTAGCGGGAGTTGGTACAATGAGCAGTTCTTC. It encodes CASRSSGSWYNEQFF.

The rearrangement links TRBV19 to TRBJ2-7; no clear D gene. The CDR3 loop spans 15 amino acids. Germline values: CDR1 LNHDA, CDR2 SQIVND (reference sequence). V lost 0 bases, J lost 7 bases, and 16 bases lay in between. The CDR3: CASSIDLLVPAEQYF. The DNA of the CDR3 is TGTGCCAGTAGTATAGATTTGCTCGTCCCAGCAGAGCAGTACTTC.